The 28 T cell receptor beta chains below all came from one sample that was sequenced in a study of blood T cell dynamics during melanoma immunotherapy. Generated by immunoSEQ multiplex PCR, the TCRdb table keeps only in-frame clones and is missing some. The table shows more than 15,000 clones, with about 85% occurring only once. Time point indicated: week 3, after first cycle of checkpoint inhibitor. The source was blood, collected from a patient treated with checkpoint blockade. Every receptor here comes from a human donor with melanoma.

The chain employs TRBV29-1 and TRBJ1-2; D might be TRBD1 (6 bases). The CDR3 has 12 residues. The germline CDR1 and CDR2 sequences are SQVTM and ANQGSEA. Trimming pared 6 bases from V and 3 bases from J, leaving 11 bases between. The CDR3 loop reads CSVSGGDYGYTF. Written as DNA, the CDR3 is TGCAGCGTCTCCGGGGGCGACTATGGCTACACCTTC.

The chain combines TRBV7-3 with TRBJ2-3, with 12 bases lining up with TRBD1. V shed 5 bases, J shed 5 bases, and the junction held 2 bases outside the gene matches. The CDR3 covers 14 residues. CDR1 is SGHTA, CDR2 FQGTGA, per germline. Here the CDR3 DNA reads TGTGCCAGCAGCCGGGACAGGGGGCAAGATACGCAGTATTTT. This codes for CASSRDRGQDTQYF.

J is TRBJ1-4 and V is TRBV28, with D unresolved. The CDR3 sequence is 12 residues long. The V gene lost 4 bases and the J gene lost 4 bases, with 4 bases spanning the gap. Germline V CDR1 and CDR2: MDHEN, SYDVKM. CDR3 DNA sequence: TGTGCCAGCAGTTCAGATAATGAAAAACTGTTTTTT. Encoded protein: CASSSDNEKLFF.

The gene calls are TRBV7-9 and TRBJ2-5, with 10 bases lining up with TRBD1. CDR1 is SEHNR, CDR2 FQNEAQ, per germline (reference sequence). The CDR3 totals 19 residues. With 0 bases clipped from V and 1 base from J, the junction kept 11 bases outside the gene matches. CDR3 in DNA: TGTGCCAGCAGCTTAGCTTACCCGGGACAGGGGAATTTCCAAGAGACCCAGTACTTC. As protein: CASSLAYPGQGNFQETQYF.

The J gene is TRBJ1-6, the V gene TRBV2; the D gene is possibly TRBD1 (5 bases). The ends were cut back, 4 bases at V and 9 bases at J, with 16 bases in the middle. CDR1 is SNHLY and CDR2 is FYNNEI in the germline V gene. CDR3 length equals 15 residues. CDR3 residues: CASSVRGGIGSPLHF. DNA of the CDR3: TGTGCCAGCAGTGTAAGGGGAGGCATTGGTTCACCCCTCCACTTT.

V is TRBV25-1 and J is TRBJ2-7; 9 bases fit TRBD2. The CDR3 totals 16 residues. The germline V gene encodes CDR1 MGHDK and CDR2 SYGVNS. The V segment lost 3 bases and the J segment 5 bases; nucleotides outside the gene matches: 11. CDR3 sequence reads: CASSDPHLAGLNEQYF. CDR3 DNA sequence: TGTGCCAGCAGTGACCCTCACCTAGCGGGACTCAACGAGCAGTACTTC.

The chain is built from TRBV5-8 and TRBJ2-5; TRBD1 is a possible D gene (5 bases). The germline gives CDR1 SGHTS, CDR2 YDEGEE. V was pared by 3 bases and J by 3 bases, with 15 bases between. The CDR3 contains 15 residues. The CDR3: CASSSIGHPEETQYF. CDR3 nucleotides: TGTGCCAGCAGCTCGATAGGACACCCGGAAGAGACCCAGTACTTC.

The chain has TRBV6-6 and TRBJ1-1, with 7 bases lining up with TRBD1. This CDR3 spans 15 amino acids. V trimming: 5 bases; J trimming: 3 bases; junction bases outside the gene matches: 9. Germline-derived CDR1 and CDR2 are MNHNY and SVGAGI (reference sequence). As DNA, the CDR3 is TGTGCCAGCAGTATCAAGACAGGGAGGGACACTGAAGCTTTCTTT. It is translated as CASSIKTGRDTEAFF.

The chain uses TRBV12-5 and TRBJ2-3; TRBD1 matches 7 bases. Trimming cost V 6 bases and J 0 bases; bases outside gene matches: 6. The CDR3 loop spans 15 amino acids. Germline V lookup: CDR1 LGHNT, CDR2 FRNRAP. The CDR3 DNA reads TGTGCTAGTGGCCAAGGACAGGCTAGCACAGATACGCAGTATTTT. Its translation is CASGQGQASTDTQYF.

This clone was found once. The CDR3 protein is CASSPNGATGNTIYF. In nucleotides, the CDR3 is TGTGCCAGCAGCCCGAACGGGGCTACTGGAAACACCATATATTTT. This chain joins TRBV7-6 and TRBJ1-3; tentative D call: TRBD1 (5 bases). This CDR3 has 15 amino acids. V was pared by 5 bases and J by 2 bases, with 13 bases between. The germline V gene encodes CDR1 SGHVS and CDR2 FNYEAQ. The variable domain in full, completed from reference TRBV7-6 and TRBJ1-3, reads GAGVSQSPRYKVTKRGQDVALRCDPISGHVSLYWYRQALGQGPEFLTYFNYEAQQDKSGLPNDRFSAERPEGSISTLTIQRTEQRDSAMYRCASSPNGATGNTIYFGEGSWLTVV.

V and J are TRBV5-6 and TRBJ2-2; D is uncertain. CDR3 length equals 16 residues. Germline V CDR1 and CDR2: SGHDT, YYEEEE. Trimming took off 4 bases at V and 8 bases at J, with 21 bases between the two ends. CDR3 nucleotide sequence: TGTGCCAGCAGCGCGCGCCTACCAGGCGCTACTGGGGAGCTGTTTTTT. It codes for CASSARLPGATGELFF. Full variable domain (remainder filled in from reference TRBV5-6 and TRBJ2-2): DAGVTQSPTHLIKTRGQQVTLRCSPKSGHDTVSWYQQALGQGPQFIFQYYEEEERQRGNFPDRFSGHQFPNYSSELNVNALLLGDSALYLCASSARLPGATGELFFGEGSRLTVL.

The V call is TRBV7-6, the J call TRBJ1-4, with D possibly matching TRBD1 (5 bases). The CDR3 is 15 residues long. CDR1 and CDR2 (germline): SGHVS, FNYEAQ. V dropped 5 bases and J dropped 0 bases, with 10 bases sitting between them. The CDR3 region has the DNA TGTGCCAGCAGCGCCAGGGAACCAACTAATGAAAAACTGTTTTTT. Its protein is CASSAREPTNEKLFF.

V usage is TRBV19 and J usage is TRBJ2-4; D might be TRBD1 (6 bases). Germline lookup yields CDR1 LNHDA and CDR2 SQIVND (reference sequence). V was trimmed by 5 bases and J by 1 base, leaving 12 bases between them. The CDR3 is 15 residues long. CDR3 nucleotides: TGTGCCAGTAGTTTCCTCCAGGGGGCCAAAAACATTCAGTACTTC. Translating it yields CASSFLQGAKNIQYF.

The V gene is TRBV6-1, the J gene TRBJ2-3; TRBD2 matches at 8 bases. The germline V gene has CDR1 MNHNS and CDR2 SASEGT. V was pared by 1 base and J by 5 bases, with 8 bases of the junction left unmatched. The CDR3 is 16 residues long. CDR3 bases: TGTGCCAGCAGTGAAGGACTAGCGCAACTAGGAGATACGCAGTATTTT. Amino acid sequence: CASSEGLAQLGDTQYF.

J is TRBJ1-5 and V is TRBV2; 9 bases are shared with TRBD1. The CDR3 spans 15 residues. V trimming: 4 bases; J trimming: 1 base; junction bases outside the gene matches: 2. From germline, CDR1 is SNHLY and CDR2 FYNNEI. The CDR3 reads CASSGDRVSNQPQHF. In DNA form, the CDR3 reads TGTGCCAGCAGTGGGGACAGGGTAAGCAATCAGCCCCAGCATTTT. Based on the CDR3 plus reference TRBV2 and TRBJ1-5, the full variable domain is EPEVTQTPSHQVTQMGQEVILRCVPISNHLYFYWYRQILGQKVEFLVSFYNNEISEKSEIFDDQFSVERPDGSNFTLKIRSTKLEDSAMYFCASSGDRVSNQPQHFGDGTRLSIL.

This clone was seen only once. The rearrangement joins TRBV7-9 to TRBJ2-1; D not resolved. There are 15 residues in the CDR3. Trimming took off 3 bases at V and 0 bases at J, with 9 bases between the two ends. Germline V gene lookup returns CDR1 SEHNR and CDR2 FQNEAQ (reference sequence). This CDR3 reads CASSLTLGSYNEQFF. The CDR3 DNA reads as TGTGCCAGCAGCTTGACATTGGGCTCCTACAATGAGCAGTTCTTC.

This CDR3 is CASSWGLAGINYEQYF. In DNA form, the CDR3 reads TGTGCCAGCAGCTGGGGACTAGCGGGAATTAACTACGAGCAGTACTTC. The rearrangement joins TRBV11-2 to TRBJ2-7, with TRBD2 identical over 13 bases. V gave up 4 bases and J gave up 3 bases; unmatched junction bases: 6. There are 16 residues in the CDR3. The germline V gene encodes CDR1 SGHAT and CDR2 FQNNGV.

V and J are TRBV4-1 and TRBJ1-2; D is possibly TRBD1 (5 bases). CDR1 is MGHRA, CDR2 YSYEKL, per germline. CDR3 size: 13 residues. Trimming took 4 bases from V and 6 from J, leaving 12 bases between them. This CDR3 reads CASSLSGGDGYTF. The CDR3 coding sequence is TGCGCCAGCAGCCTTAGCGGAGGGGATGGCTACACCTTC.

The genes are TRBV7-8 and TRBJ2-1, with 10 bases aligning to TRBD2. This CDR3 has 15 residues. Germline V gene data show CDR1 as SGHVS and CDR2 as FQNEAQ. The junction had 5 bases not matched to a gene; V was cut back by 5 bases and J by 4 bases. In DNA form, the CDR3 reads TGTGCCAGCAGCCTCGGGACTAGCGATTACAATGAGCAGTTCTTC. Protein product: CASSLGTSDYNEQFF. The entire variable domain, with the rest obtained from reference TRBV7-8 and TRBJ2-1, is as follows: GAGVSQSPRYKVAKRGQDVALRCDPISGHVSLFWYQQALGQGPEFLTYFQNEAQLDKSGLPSDRFFAERPEGSVSTLKIQRTQQEDSAVYLCASSLGTSDYNEQFFGPGTRLTVL.

The rearrangement joins TRBV9 to TRBJ1-3, with 7 bases fitting TRBD1. The germline V gene has CDR1 SGDLS and CDR2 YYNGEE. The CDR3 is 17 amino acids. V shed 0 bases, J shed 1 base, and the junction held 7 bases outside the gene matches. The CDR3 spells CASSVANTGASGNTIYF. In DNA, the CDR3 is TGTGCCAGCAGCGTAGCTAACACAGGGGCTTCTGGAAACACCATATATTTT. The variable domain in full, with the rest retrieved from reference TRBV9 and TRBJ1-3, is DSGVTQTPKHLITATGQRVTLRCSPRSGDLSVYWYQQSLDQGLQFLIQYYNGEERAKGNILERFSAQQFPDLHSELNLSSLELGDSALYFCASSVANTGASGNTIYFGEGSWLTVV.

The chain carries TRBV19 and TRBJ1-2, with a tentative D call TRBD1 (6 bases). Germline CDR1 LNHDA, CDR2 SQIVND (reference sequence). This CDR3 has 12 residues. The germline V and J ends were trimmed by 4 bases and 8 bases, with 11 bases remaining between them. Written as DNA, the CDR3 is TGTGCCAGTAGTAGTTACAGGGACGGCTACACCTTC. Amino acids: CASSSYRDGYTF.

The rearrangement joins TRBV7-2 to TRBJ2-3; TRBD1 matches 10 bases. CDR3 length equals 15 residues. Germline-derived CDR1 and CDR2 are SGHTA and FQGNSA. V dropped 6 bases and J dropped 5; count of bases not matched to a gene: 8. CDR3 loop: CASRKTGTGVDTQYF. For the CDR3, the DNA is TGTGCCAGCAGGAAAACCGGGACAGGGGTAGATACGCAGTATTTT.

The V gene is TRBV10-3, the J gene TRBJ2-1, with D maybe TRBD2 (6 bases). This CDR3 is 14 amino acids long. Germline assignment: CDR1 ENHRY and CDR2 SYGVKD. V lost 6 bases and J 8 bases, leaving 17 bases between the germline ends. The CDR3 spells CAIRGGDGPYEQFF. CDR3 DNA: TGTGCCATCAGGGGGGGAGACGGACCCTATGAGCAGTTCTTC.

In this sample, this clone turned up a few times. The CDR3 bases are TGTGCCAGCAGCCATCCCGGGACTAGCGGGGTGGTGGATACGCAGTATTTT. Translation gives CASSHPGTSGVVDTQYF. The chain links TRBV7-9 to TRBJ2-3; 13 nucleotides line up with TRBD2. CDR3 length: 17 residues. The V and J ends lost 5 bases and 6 bases, in that order; junction bases with no gene match: 11. Germline V CDR1 and CDR2: SEHNR, FQNEAQ (reference sequence).

The chain couples TRBV18 to TRBJ2-5; 8 nucleotides match TRBD1. There are 16 residues in the CDR3. V was pared by 3 bases and J by 0 bases, with 6 bases of the junction left unmatched. CDR1 is KGHSH, CDR2 LQKENI, per germline. CDR3 in DNA: TGTGCCAGCTCACCGTTGGACAGGGCCTACCAAGAGACCCAGTACTTC. Translated: CASSPLDRAYQETQYF.

The chain uses TRBV5-6 and TRBJ2-2; tentative D call: TRBD2 (7 bases). There are 17 residues in the CDR3. Trimming pared 3 bases from V and 1 base from J, leaving 16 bases between. From germline, CDR1 is SGHDT and CDR2 YYEEEE. The CDR3 DNA sequence: TGTGCCAGCAGCTGGAGCAAGCGGGACAAGAACACCGGGGAGCTGTTTTTT. Residues: CASSWSKRDKNTGELFF.

The chain links TRBV28 to TRBJ1-2; TRBD1 is a possible D gene (5 bases). The CDR3 length is 14 residues. Trimming shortened V by 5 bases and J by 5 bases, and 15 bases separated the two germline ends. Germline assignment: CDR1 MDHEN and CDR2 SYDVKM. CDR3 in amino acids: CASSPNGGGYGYTF. Written as DNA, the CDR3 is TGTGCCAGCAGTCCCAATGGGGGTGGATATGGCTACACCTTC.

The chain recombines TRBV5-1 with TRBJ1-2; D is undetermined. This CDR3 has 13 amino acids. Trimming left V 4 bases short and J 3 bases short, with 10 bases between. CDR1 is SGHRS and CDR2 is YFSETQ in the germline V gene. The CDR3 DNA reads TGCGCCAGCAGCCCCGGTAGAGACTATGGCTACACCTTC. Translation: CASSPGRDYGYTF.